This T cell receptor beta chain came from a study of early T cells in non-severe SARS-CoV-2 infection. Study information: Sequencing input comprised bulk RNA from unsorted whole blood; chain pairing was not available.

Germline V lookup: CDR1 KGHDR, CDR2 SFDVKD. V was clipped by 9 bases and J by 0 bases, with 10 bases between them. This CDR3 is 14 amino acids long. Findings and caveats of the study: Lookups in VDJdb leaned toward anti-spike CD8 responses and missed private and CD4 specificities.

On this clonotype itself: Its antigen is unidentified.

As part of library construction, unique molecular identifiers were attached to individual cDNA molecules. One entry per CDR3 protein, called by TCRdb with MiXCR from the 5' RACE reads. The table records tens of thousands of distinct CDR3 sequences, under 11% of them present only once. The sequence was collected from an adult who was a healthcare worker with PCR-confirmed SARS-CoV-2 infection or an uninfected control (not recorded which). The chain recombines TRBV24-1 with TRBJ2-2, with D possibly matching TRBD1 (6 bases). The sequencing sample was made of whole blood. The CDR3 sequence: CATAQGANTGELFF. The CDR3 DNA sequence: TGTGCCACCGCACAGGGAGCGAACACCGGGGAGCTGTTTTTT.